These 14 T cell receptor beta chains originate from one sample sequenced in a study of identical twins. TCRdb analysed the 5' RACE reads with MiXCR anew, one entry per CDR3 protein. The sample has under 300,000 distinct CDR3 sequences; around 8.8% are singletons. This same sample was also taken into another study, of yellow fever vaccine responses in identical twins.

The sequencing sample was made of CD8+ T cells sorted from blood. The receptors here all came from a woman between 18 and 29 years old in good health.

CDR3 region: CASSLGGLAGAETQYF. CDR3 sequence (DNA): TGTGCCAGCAGCTTAGGGGGACTAGCGGGAGCAGAGACCCAGTACTTC. The chain couples TRBV7-8 to TRBJ2-5, with TRBD2 identical over 14 bases. The trim removed 1 base at V and 4 bases at J, leaving 2 bases unmatched. Germline V gives CDR1 SGHVS, CDR2 FQNEAQ. The CDR3 runs 16 residues.

J is TRBJ2-7 and V is TRBV20-1; 8 nucleotides match TRBD2. CDR3 size: 15 residues. V gave up 1 base and J gave up 2 bases; unmatched junction bases: 7. Germline CDR1 DFQATT, CDR2 SNEGSKA (reference sequence). For the CDR3, the DNA is TGCAGTGCTAGAGCGGACAGCGGGGGTACCTACGAGCAGTACTTC. This gives the protein CSARADSGGTYEQYF.

This clonotype appeared a few times. The chain recombines TRBV28 with TRBJ2-7; D might be TRBD1 (6 bases). Trimming stripped 7 bases from V and 0 bases from J, with 10 bases between. There are 13 residues in the CDR3. Germline V gene data show CDR1 as MDHEN and CDR2 as SYDVKM. The CDR3 sequence: CASTQGSSYEQYF. The DNA for the CDR3 is TGTGCCAGCACCCAGGGGAGCTCCTACGAGCAGTACTTC.

In this sample, this clonotype turned up a few times. The chain uses TRBV10-3 and TRBJ2-1, with TRBD2 as a possible D gene (5 bases). CDR3 length equals 13 residues. Trimming removed 2 bases from V and 5 bases from J, with 7 bases in between. Germline lookup yields CDR1 ENHRY and CDR2 SYGVKD. The CDR3 bases are TGTGCCATCAGTGAGGCCGGGGACAATGAGCAGTTCTTC. Translated, it gives CAISEAGDNEQFF.

The chain combines TRBV11-2 with TRBJ2-1; 11 bases agree with TRBD2. This CDR3 is 17 amino acids long. After removal of 5 bases from V and 0 bases from J, the junction contained 6 bases not matched to a gene. Germline V gene sequence: CDR1 SGHAT, CDR2 FQNNGV. The CDR3 sequence: CASSQRLAGTSYNEQFF. In nucleotides, the CDR3 is TGTGCCAGCAGCCAAAGACTAGCGGGGACCTCCTACAATGAGCAGTTCTTC. The whole variable domain, remainder taken from reference TRBV11-2 and TRBJ2-1, is EAGVAQSPRYKIIEKRQSVAFWCNPISGHATLYWYQQILGQGPKLLIQFQNNGVVDDSQLPKDRFSAERLKGVDSTLKIQPAKLEDSAVYLCASSQRLAGTSYNEQFFGPGTRLTVL.

The table lists this clonotype with a few counts. The chain links TRBV27 to TRBJ2-5, with D perhaps given as TRBD1 or TRBD2 (5 bases each). The CDR3 contains 14 residues. Germline V gives CDR1 MNHEY, CDR2 SMNVEV (reference sequence). V gave up 5 bases and J gave up 3 bases, with 13 bases separating them. CDR3 region: CASSAWDGEETQYF. The CDR3 DNA reads as TGTGCCAGCAGTGCATGGGACGGGGAAGAGACCCAGTACTTC.

A single count supports this clonotype. The V gene is TRBV7-6, the J gene TRBJ2-5, with 13 bases that match TRBD2. J lost 4 bases, V lost 4 bases, and 6 bases had no gene match. The CDR3 loop spans 16 amino acids. Germline lookup yields CDR1 SGHVS and CDR2 FNYEAQ. CDR3 coding DNA: TGTGCCAGCAGCTACAAGTGGACTAGCGGGGGAGAGACCCAGTACTTC. Protein sequence: CASSYKWTSGGETQYF. Full variable domain (missing parts from reference TRBV7-6 and TRBJ2-5): GAGVSQSPRYKVTKRGQDVALRCDPISGHVSLYWYRQALGQGPEFLTYFNYEAQQDKSGLPNDRFSAERPEGSISTLTIQRTEQRDSAMYRCASSYKWTSGGETQYFGPGTRLLVL.

This clonotype has just a few counts. This chain joins TRBV14 and TRBJ2-7, with D tentatively TRBD2 (7 bases). The CDR3 loop spans 15 amino acids. Trimming left V 0 bases short and J 3 bases short, with 12 bases between. CDR1 and CDR2 from the germline V gene are SGHDN and FVKESK. This chain's CDR3 is CASSQDPGEGYEQYF. In DNA form, the CDR3 reads TGTGCCAGCAGCCAAGATCCAGGGGAGGGCTACGAGCAGTACTTC.

J is TRBJ2-2 and V is TRBV29-1; 8 nucleotides agree with TRBD1. Germline V lookup: CDR1 SQVTM, CDR2 ANQGSEA. The CDR3 loop spans 15 amino acids. Trimming cost V 3 bases and J 4 bases; bases outside gene matches: 7. In nucleotides, the CDR3 is TGCAGCGTTGACCCCACCGGGACAGGCACCGGGGAGCTGTTTTTT. Protein sequence: CSVDPTGTGTGELFF.

The rearrangement joins TRBV7-9 to TRBJ2-7; TRBD1 might be the D (6 bases). Germline V lookup: CDR1 SEHNR, CDR2 FQNEAQ (reference sequence). Between the trimmed V and J ends, which lost 11 bases and 1 base, there was a span of 15 bases. The CDR3 length is 13 residues. In nucleotides, the CDR3 is TGTGCCTATTCTAACGGACAGTCCTACGAGCAGTACTTC. It translates to CAYSNGQSYEQYF.

The chain uses TRBV9 and TRBJ2-1; 10 bases agree with TRBD2. V was pared by 0 bases and J by 4 bases, with 4 bases of the junction left unmatched. CDR3 length: 16 residues. In germline, CDR1 is SGDLS, CDR2 YYNGEE. CDR3 in amino acids: CASSVEGSGGYNEQFF. DNA of the CDR3: TGTGCCAGCAGCGTAGAAGGTAGCGGGGGGTACAATGAGCAGTTCTTC.

V gene TRBV6-1 combines with J gene TRBJ2-2, with 8 nucleotides matching TRBD2. The V segment lost 8 bases and the J segment 5 bases; nucleotides outside the gene matches: 7. The CDR3 is 14 residues long. Germline V gene sequence: CDR1 MNHNS, CDR2 SASEGT. The CDR3 loop is CASAPLAATGELFF. The CDR3 DNA is TGTGCCAGCGCCCCACTAGCGGCGACCGGGGAGCTGTTTTTT.

The sample holds many counts of this clonotype. The chain combines TRBV29-1 with TRBJ2-7; 10 positions match TRBD2. This CDR3 region has 15 residues. With 1 base clipped from V and 4 bases from J, the junction kept 7 bases outside the gene matches. Germline values: CDR1 SQVTM, CDR2 ANQGSEA. In DNA form, the CDR3 reads TGCAGCGTTGAAGTACCCGGGACTAGCGAATACGAGCAGTACTTC. This encodes CSVEVPGTSEYEQYF.

This clonotype was seen repeatedly, ten times or more. The gene calls are TRBV3-1 and TRBJ2-7; 9 bases align to TRBD2. The V segment lost 4 bases and the J segment 0 bases; nucleotides outside the gene matches: 4. There are 15 residues in the CDR3. CDR1 is LGHDT and CDR2 is YNNKEL in the germline V gene (reference sequence). Here the CDR3 reads CASSPLAGSSYEQYF. The CDR3 coding sequence is TGTGCCAGCAGCCCACTAGCGGGCAGCTCCTACGAGCAGTACTTC.